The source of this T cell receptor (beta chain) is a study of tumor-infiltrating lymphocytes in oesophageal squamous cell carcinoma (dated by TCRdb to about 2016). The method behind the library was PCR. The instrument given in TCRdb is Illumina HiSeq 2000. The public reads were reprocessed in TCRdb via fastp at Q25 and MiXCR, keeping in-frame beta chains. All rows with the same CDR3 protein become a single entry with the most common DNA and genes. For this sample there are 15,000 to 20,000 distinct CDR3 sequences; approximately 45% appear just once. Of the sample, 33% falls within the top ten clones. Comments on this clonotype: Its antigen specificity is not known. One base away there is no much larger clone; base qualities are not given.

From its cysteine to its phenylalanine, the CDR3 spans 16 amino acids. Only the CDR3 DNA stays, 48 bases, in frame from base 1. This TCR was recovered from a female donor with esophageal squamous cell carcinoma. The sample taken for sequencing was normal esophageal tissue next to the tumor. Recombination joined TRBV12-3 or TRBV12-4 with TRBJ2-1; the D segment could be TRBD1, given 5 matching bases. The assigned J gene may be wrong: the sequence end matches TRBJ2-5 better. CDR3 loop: CASSLVSGRLLETQYF. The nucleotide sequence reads TGTGCCAGCAGTTTAGTTTCAGGGCGCTTGTTAGAGACCCAGTACTTC.